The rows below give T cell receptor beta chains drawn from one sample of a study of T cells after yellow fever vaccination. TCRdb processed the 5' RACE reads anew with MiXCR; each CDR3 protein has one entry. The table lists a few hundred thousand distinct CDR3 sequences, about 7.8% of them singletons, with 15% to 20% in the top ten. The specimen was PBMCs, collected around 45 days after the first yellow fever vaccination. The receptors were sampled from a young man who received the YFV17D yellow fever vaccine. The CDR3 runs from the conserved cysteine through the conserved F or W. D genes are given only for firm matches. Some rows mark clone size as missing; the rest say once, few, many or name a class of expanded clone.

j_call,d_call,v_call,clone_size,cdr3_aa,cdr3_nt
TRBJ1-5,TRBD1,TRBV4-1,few,CASSHTAGGQPQHF,TGCGCCAGCAGCCACACAGCAGGGGGGCAGCCCCAGCATTTT
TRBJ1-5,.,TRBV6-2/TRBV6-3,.,CASSAHSYEPQHF,TGTGCCAGCAGTGCCCACTCTTACGAGCCCCAGCATTTT
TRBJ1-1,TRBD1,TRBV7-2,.,CASSLGQGRMNTEAFF,TGTGCCAGCAGCTTGGGACAGGGACGGATGAACACTGAAGCTTTCTTT
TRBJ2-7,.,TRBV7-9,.,CASSLALEGPYYEQYF,TGTGCCAGCAGCTTAGCTTTGGAGGGCCCCTACTACGAGCAGTACTTC
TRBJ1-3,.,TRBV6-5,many,CASSYDGNSGNTIYF,TGTGCCAGCAGTTACGACGGGAACTCTGGAAACACCATATATTTT
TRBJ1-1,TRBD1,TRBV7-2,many,CASSLATGGGTEAFF,TGTGCCAGCAGCTTAGCAACAGGGGGTGGGACTGAAGCTTTCTTT
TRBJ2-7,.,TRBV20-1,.,CSARGQVSSYEQYF,TGCAGTGCTAGAGGGCAGGTGAGCTCCTACGAGCAGTACTTC
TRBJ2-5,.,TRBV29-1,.,CSVEPLDSQETQYF,TGCAGCGTTGAGCCTTTAGACAGCCAAGAGACCCAGTACTTC
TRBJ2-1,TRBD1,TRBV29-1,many,CSVGQGASSYNEQFF,TGCAGCGTAGGACAGGGGGCGAGCTCCTACAATGAGCAGTTCTTC
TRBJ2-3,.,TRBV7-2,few,CASSLVLQGADTQYF,TGTGCCAGCAGCTTAGTTTTACAGGGCGCAGATACGCAGTATTTT
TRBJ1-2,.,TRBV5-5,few,CASSLAGREDYGYTF,TGTGCCAGCAGCTTGGCCGGCCGCGAAGACTATGGCTACACCTTC
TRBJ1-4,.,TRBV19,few,CASSIRGGTNEKLFF,TGTGCCAGTAGTATAAGGGGTGGCACTAATGAAAAACTGTTTTTT
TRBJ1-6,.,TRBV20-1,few,CSASFPESRTRDSPLHF,TGCAGTGCTAGTTTTCCGGAGAGTAGAACCCGAGATTCACCCCTCCACTTT
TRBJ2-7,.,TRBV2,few,CASSETPGTYEQYF,TGTGCCAGCAGTGAGACACCAGGGACCTACGAGCAGTACTTC
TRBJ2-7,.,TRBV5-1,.,CASSDLRGPEEQYF,TGCGCCAGCAGCGATTTAAGAGGGCCGGAGGAGCAGTACTTC
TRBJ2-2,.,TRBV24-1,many,CATSDRDVSWKTGELFF,TGTGCCACCAGTGATCGTGATGTTTCTTGGAAGACCGGGGAGCTGTTTTTT
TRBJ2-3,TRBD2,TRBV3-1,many,CASSHARGGTDTQYF,TGTGCCAGCAGCCACGCGCGGGGGGGCACAGATACGCAGTATTTT
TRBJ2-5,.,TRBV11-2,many,CASSLGDRLLETQYF,TGTGCCAGCAGCTTAGGCGACAGGCTCCTAGAGACCCAGTACTTC
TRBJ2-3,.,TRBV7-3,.,CASSSAGANTQYF,TGTGCCAGCAGTTCGGCGGGGGCCAATACGCAGTATTTT
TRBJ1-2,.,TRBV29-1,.,CSAYRDGYTF,TGCAGCGCCTACAGGGATGGCTACACCTTC
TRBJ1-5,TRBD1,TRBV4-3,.,CASSPDPEGQGFYSNQPQHF,TGCGCCAGCAGCCCAGACCCCGAGGGACAGGGGTTTTATAGCAATCAGCCCCAGCATTTT
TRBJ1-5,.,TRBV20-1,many,CSAIPTGANQPQHF,TGCAGTGCCATACCCACAGGAGCCAATCAGCCCCAGCATTTT
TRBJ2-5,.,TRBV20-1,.,CSATDLNNYPPDLVGETQYF,TGCAGTGCCACCGACTTGAACAACTACCCGCCCGACTTAGTCGGGGAGACCCAGTACTTC
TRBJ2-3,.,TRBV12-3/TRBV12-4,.,CASSRDWNTQYF,TGTGCCAGCAGTAGGGACTGGAATACGCAGTATTTT
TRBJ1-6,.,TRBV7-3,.,CASSSHQNSPLHF,TGTGCCAGCAGTTCACATCAGAATTCACCCCTCCACTTT
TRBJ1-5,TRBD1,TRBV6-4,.,CASSDDRGLNQPQHF,TGTGCCAGCAGTGACGACAGGGGGCTTAATCAGCCCCAGCATTTT
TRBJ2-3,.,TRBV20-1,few,CSAPLDTQYF,TGCAGTGCTCCGCTAGATACGCAGTATTTT
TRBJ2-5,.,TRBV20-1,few,CSARDRLASFARGETQYF,TGCAGTGCTAGAGATCGGCTAGCGTCCTTTGCCCGGGGAGAGACCCAGTACTTC
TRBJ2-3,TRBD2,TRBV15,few,CATSRVGGSTDTQYF,TGTGCCACCAGCAGAGTCGGGGGGAGCACAGATACGCAGTATTTT
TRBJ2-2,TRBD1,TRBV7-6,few,CASSPRTGEAGELFF,TGTGCCAGCAGCCCGAGGACAGGGGAAGCCGGGGAGCTGTTTTTT
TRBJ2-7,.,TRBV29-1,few,CSVTGAGGMYEQYF,TGCAGCGTCACTGGGGCAGGGGGGATGTACGAGCAGTACTTC
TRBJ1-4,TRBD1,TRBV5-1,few,CASSLGTGVDEKLFF,TGCGCCAGCAGCTTGGGGACAGGGGTGGATGAAAAACTGTTTTTT
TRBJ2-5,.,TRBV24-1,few,CATSDTGTEETQYF,TGTGCCACCAGTGATACCGGGACGGAAGAGACCCAGTACTTC
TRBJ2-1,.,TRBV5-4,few,CASYLGLGGYNEQFF,TGTGCCAGCTACCTCGGGCTCGGGGGATACAATGAGCAGTTCTTC
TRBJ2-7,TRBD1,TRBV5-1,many,CASSPQGAHEQYF,TGCGCCAGCAGCCCGCAGGGGGCCCACGAGCAGTACTTC
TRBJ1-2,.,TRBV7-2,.,CASSLLATVYGYTF,TGTGCCAGCAGCTTACTAGCGACTGTCTATGGCTACACCTTC
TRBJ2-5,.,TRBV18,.,CASSPVTRGDQYF,TGTGCCAGCTCACCTGTGACAAGAGGGGACCAGTACTTC
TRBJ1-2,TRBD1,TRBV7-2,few,CASSPQEGGYYTF,TGTGCCAGCAGTCCCCAAGAAGGGGGCTACTACACCTTC
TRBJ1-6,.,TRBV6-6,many,CASSSGANSPLHF,TGTGCCAGCAGTTCAGGGGCAAATTCACCCCTCCACTTT
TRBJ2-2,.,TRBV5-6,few,CASSAGQFNTGELFF,TGTGCCAGCAGCGCGGGACAATTTAACACCGGGGAGCTGTTTTTT
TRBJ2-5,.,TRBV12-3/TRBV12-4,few,CASSSQAQETQYF,TGTGCCAGCAGTTCCCAGGCCCAAGAGACCCAGTACTTC
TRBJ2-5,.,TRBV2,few,CASSERHSQETQYF,TGTGCCAGCAGTGAACGTCACAGTCAAGAGACCCAGTACTTC
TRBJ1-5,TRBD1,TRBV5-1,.,CASSVTGALNQPQHF,TGCGCCAGCAGCGTGACAGGGGCCCTTAATCAGCCCCAGCATTTT
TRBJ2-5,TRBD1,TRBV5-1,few,CASSLPGTGVAGKETQYF,TGCGCCAGCAGCTTACCCGGGACAGGGGTTGCTGGAAAAGAGACCCAGTACTTC
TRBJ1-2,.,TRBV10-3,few,CAITFGPHF,TGTGCCATCACCTTTGGACCCCACTTC
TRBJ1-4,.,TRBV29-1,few,CSSRRISANEKLFF,TGCAGCTCTCGGAGGATTTCGGCTAATGAAAAACTGTTTTTT
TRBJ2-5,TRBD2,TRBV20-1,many,CSAPRGARQETQYF,TGCAGTGCTCCGCGGGGGGCCAGGCAAGAGACCCAGTACTTC
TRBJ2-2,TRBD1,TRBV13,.,CASSYGQGPGELFF,TGTGCCAGCAGCTATGGACAGGGGCCCGGGGAGCTGTTTTTT